This T cell receptor beta chain derives from a study of PD-1 blockade in mismatch repair-deficient tumors. Only in-frame clones appear in the TCRdb table, and some are missing; sequencing was by immunoSEQ multiplex PCR. The sample yields over 30,000 clones, around 80% seen once. After removal of 8 bases from V and 7 bases from J, the junction contained 13 bases not matched to a gene. CDR3 length: 14 residues. The germline gives CDR1 MDHEN, CDR2 SYDVKM. This specimen was PBMCs, taken around 6 weeks after starting pembrolizumab. The receptor's source is an adult with mismatch repair-deficient cancer. The rearrangement links TRBV28 to TRBJ1-1; 7 nucleotides agree with TRBD1. The chain's CDR3 is CASGYRGRLGEAFF. DNA for the CDR3: TGTGCCAGCGGATACAGGGGTAGGTTAGGTGAAGCTTTCTTT.